This is a list of T cell receptor beta chains from one sample in a study of regulatory T cells in long-lasting Graves disease. MiXCR, run by TCRdb on the multiplex PCR reads, gives a single entry per CDR3 protein. The table lists about 460,000 distinct CDR3 sequences, about 20% of them singletons, with around 13% in the top ten. The material was peripheral blood mononuclear cells (PBMCs), obtained when the disease was refractory, from a patient treated with antithyroid drugs. These receptors originate from a female donor with Graves disease. Both conserved end residues are part of each CDR3. D genes are given only for firm matches. Expanded clones get a size class; other rows say once, few or many, or leave the size out.

-	-	TRBJ2-7	TRBV6-1	CASSEALAVYEQYF	TGTGCCAGCAGTGAAGCGCTGGCGGTCTACGAGCAGTACTTC
-	many	TRBJ1-2	TRBV11-2	CASSPRTHYGYTF	TGTGCCAGCAGCCCCAGGACCCACTATGGCTACACCTTC
-	many	TRBJ2-7	TRBV12-3/TRBV12-4	CASSYEEGSYEQYF	TGTGCCAGCAGTTATGAAGAGGGCTCCTACGAGCAGTACTTC
-	-	TRBJ2-7	TRBV5-6	CASSFDLGTYEQYF	TGTGCCAGCAGCTTTGATTTGGGAACCTACGAGCAGTACTTC
-	once	TRBJ1-2	TRBV12-3/TRBV12-4	CASTTVTPQGTHF	TGTGCCAGCACCACTGTTACTCCCCAGGGGACCCACTTC
TRBD1	-	TRBJ1-1	TRBV19	CATETGNEAFF	TGTGCCACCGAGACAGGGAATGAAGCTTTCTTT
-	few	TRBJ2-7	TRBV20-1	CSAPNRQVSSYEQYF	TGCAGTGCCCCTAACCGACAGGTCAGCTCCTACGAGCAGTACTTC
-	-	TRBJ2-7	TRBV9	CASSVAGRSHEQYF	TGTGCCAGCAGCGTAGCCGGCAGATCCCACGAGCAGTACTTC
-	once	TRBJ1-4	TRBV7-9	CASSGYDEKLFF	TGTGCCAGCAGCGGATACGATGAAAAACTGTTTTTT
-	-	TRBJ2-1	TRBV30	CACKRDSSYNEQFF	TGTGCCTGCAAGCGGGACAGCTCCTACAATGAGCAGTTCTTC
TRBD1	few	TRBJ2-7	TRBV28	CASSSSARGNYEQYF	TGTGCCAGCAGTTCCTCGGCCAGGGGGAACTACGAGCAGTACTTC
-	many	TRBJ2-6	TRBV28	CASSVQGANVLTF	TGTGCCAGCAGTGTACAGGGCGCCAACGTCCTGACTTTC
-	-	TRBJ2-1	TRBV2	CASTKERNEQFF	TGTGCCAGCACCAAGGAAAGGAATGAGCAGTTCTTC
TRBD1	few	TRBJ1-1	TRBV10-3	CAISKITGANTEAFF	TGTGCCATCAGTAAGATCACAGGGGCGAACACTGAAGCTTTCTTT
TRBD1	many	TRBJ1-5	TRBV24-1	CATSQGAGDNQPQHF	TGTGCCACCAGTCAGGGGGCCGGCGACAATCAGCCCCAGCATTTT
-	many	TRBJ2-7	TRBV5-5	CASSKNRALSYEQYF	TGTGCCAGCAGCAAGAACAGGGCACTCTCCTACGAGCAGTACTTC
-	-	TRBJ1-3	TRBV7-2	CASRPYSSSGNTIYF	TGTGCCAGCCGCCCCTACTCGAGCTCTGGAAACACCATATATTTT
-	-	TRBJ2-6	TRBV5-1	CASSGGLLSGANVLTF	TGCGCCAGCAGCGGTGGACTGCTCTCTGGGGCCAACGTCCTGACTTTC
-	many	TRBJ2-7	TRBV28	CASSFGPRGYEQYF	TGTGCCAGCAGTTTCGGTCCCCGGGGCTACGAGCAGTACTTC
-	-	TRBJ1-4	TRBV7-2	CASSLAGSVQEKLFF	TGTGCCAGCAGCTTAGCGGGGAGTGTGCAGGAAAAACTGTTTTTT
-	-	TRBJ1-2	TRBV3-1	CASSQGLRAGGYTF	TGTGCCAGCAGCCAAGGTCTCAGGGCCGGTGGCTACACCTTC
-	-	TRBJ2-6	TRBV13	CASSLGWGRLLGANVLTF	TGTGCCAGCAGCCTGGGTTGGGGGCGCCTATTAGGGGCCAACGTCCTGACTTTC
TRBD2	few	TRBJ2-2	TRBV7-3	CASSHLASGISGELFF	TGTGCCAGCAGCCACCTGGCTAGCGGGATATCAGGGGAGCTGTTTTTT
-	-	TRBJ1-6	TRBV19	CASSRDNSPLHF	TGTGCCAGTAGCCGAGATAATTCACCCCTCCACTTT
-	few	TRBJ1-5	TRBV12-3/TRBV12-4	CASSLSQGSGQPQHF	TGTGCCAGCAGTTTAAGCCAGGGCAGCGGTCAGCCCCAGCATTTT
-	-	TRBJ2-7	TRBV29-1	CSAAGTNYEQYF	TGCAGCGCCGCCGGGACAAATTACGAGCAGTACTTC
-	many	TRBJ2-7	TRBV6-2/TRBV6-3	CASRDGPYEQYF	TGTGCCAGCAGGGACGGCCCCTACGAGCAGTACTTC
-	-	TRBJ2-2	TRBV30	CAWSPSTAMNTGELFF	TGTGCCTGGAGTCCGTCGACAGCGATGAACACCGGGGAGCTGTTTTTT
-	few	TRBJ1-1	TRBV20-1	CSARSSVNTEAFF	TGCAGTGCTAGAAGCAGCGTTAACACTGAAGCTTTCTTT
-	many	TRBJ1-1	TRBV12-3/TRBV12-4	CASTYASEAFF	TGTGCCAGCACCTATGCAAGTGAAGCTTTCTTT
TRBD2	-	TRBJ2-2	TRBV5-1	CASLPGGRGTGELFF	TGCGCCAGCCTCCCGGGGGGGCGTGGAACCGGGGAGCTGTTTTTT
-	-	TRBJ1-5	TRBV4-1	CASSQDESGQYSNQPQHF	TGCGCCAGCAGCCAAGATGAGAGCGGGCAGTATAGCAATCAGCCCCAGCATTTT
-	-	TRBJ1-2	TRBV3-1	CASSHDQIFYGYTF	TGTGCCAGCAGCCATGACCAGATCTTCTATGGCTACACCTTC
-	-	TRBJ2-2	TRBV19	CASSIFSVLKADTGELFF	TGTGCCAGTAGTATTTTTTCTGTTCTTAAAGCGGACACCGGGGAGCTGTTTTTT
TRBD1	-	TRBJ2-2	TRBV9	CASSSGQGASGELFF	TGTGCCAGCAGCTCGGGACAGGGGGCCTCCGGGGAGCTGTTTTTT